This T cell receptor beta chain was sequenced during a study of response to subunit inactivated influenza vaccine. Broader study findings: The authors put forward the suggestion that each seasonal influenza vaccination may bring in only a limited number of new T cells.

Between the trimmed V and J ends, which lost 4 bases and 4 bases, there was a span of 11 bases. The CDR3 contains 13 residues. Germline-derived CDR1 and CDR2 are SGHKS and YYEKEE (reference sequence). Worth noting for this clonotype: Its antigen is as yet unknown.

TCRdb reprocessed the RT-PCR reads via MiXCR and lists one record per CDR3 protein. The sample has hundreds of thousands of distinct CDR3 sequences, approximately 15% seen once. This clonotype was obtained from a man aged 50 to 59 who received an inactivated influenza vaccine. The sequenced sample was PBMCs from blood, obtained 14 to 15 days before vaccination. The V and J genes are TRBV5-5 and TRBJ1-2; no definite D call. The CDR3 here is CASSTERGYGYTF. CDR3 bases: TGTGCCAGCAGCACGGAGCGAGGCTATGGCTACACCTTC.